This T cell receptor (beta chain) was sequenced during a study of cytomegalovirus exposure and HLA in healthy donors. Germline V gene lookup returns CDR1 SQVTM and CDR2 ANQGSEA. The germline V and J ends were trimmed by 7 bases and 3 bases, with 14 bases remaining between them. This CDR3 spans 13 amino acids. Overall study results and limits: Presence/absence analyses treated sequencing depth as roughly uniform across donors. One cluster of highly shared sequence variants probably arose as a sequencing artifact.

Turning to this clone: Its antigen is as yet unknown.

With 60 Vbeta and 13 Jbeta primers, the PCR was carried out. Method: immunoSEQ multiplex PCR; TCRdb's copy keeps in-frame clones and lacks some. This table holds around 180,000 clones, 80% found once. What was sequenced was PBMCs. The genes are TRBV29-1 and TRBJ2-3; D might be TRBD1 (6 bases). The sequence derives from a man under 40 in good health and CMV-seropositive. The CDR3 sequence: CSAWQGLTDTQYF. In DNA, the CDR3 is TGCAGCGCGTGGCAGGGGTTGACAGATACGCAGTATTTT.